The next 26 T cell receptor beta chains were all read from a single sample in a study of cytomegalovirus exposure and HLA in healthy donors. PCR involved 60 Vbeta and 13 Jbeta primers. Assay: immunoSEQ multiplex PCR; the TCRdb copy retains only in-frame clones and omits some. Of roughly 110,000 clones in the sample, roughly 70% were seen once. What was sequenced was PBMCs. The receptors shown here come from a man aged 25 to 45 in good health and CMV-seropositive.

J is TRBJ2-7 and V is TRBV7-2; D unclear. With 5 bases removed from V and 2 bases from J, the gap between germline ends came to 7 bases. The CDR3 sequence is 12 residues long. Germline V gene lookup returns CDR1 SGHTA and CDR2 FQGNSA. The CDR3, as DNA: TGTGCCAGCAGCCTGAGCCCCTACGAGCAGTACTTC. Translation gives CASSLSPYEQYF.

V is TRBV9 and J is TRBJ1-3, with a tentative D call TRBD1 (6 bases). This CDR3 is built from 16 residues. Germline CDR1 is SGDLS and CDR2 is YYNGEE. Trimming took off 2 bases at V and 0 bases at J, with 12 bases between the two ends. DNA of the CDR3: TGTGCCAGCAGCGTTCAGGGGTCCCCCTCTGGAAACACCATATATTTT. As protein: CASSVQGSPSGNTIYF.

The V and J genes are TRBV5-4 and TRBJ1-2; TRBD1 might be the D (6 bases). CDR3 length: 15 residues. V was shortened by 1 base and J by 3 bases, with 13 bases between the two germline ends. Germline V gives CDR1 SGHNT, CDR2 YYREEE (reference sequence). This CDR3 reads CASSLWGRTDYGYTF. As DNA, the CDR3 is TGTGCCAGCAGCTTGTGGGGGCGAACGGACTATGGCTACACCTTC.

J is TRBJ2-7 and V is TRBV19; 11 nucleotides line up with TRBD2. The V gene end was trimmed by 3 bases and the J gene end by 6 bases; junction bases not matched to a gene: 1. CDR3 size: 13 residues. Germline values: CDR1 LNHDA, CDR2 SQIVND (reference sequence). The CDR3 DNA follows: TGTGCCAGTAGTATGCTAGCGGGAGGCGAGCAGTACGTC. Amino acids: CASSMLAGGEQYV.

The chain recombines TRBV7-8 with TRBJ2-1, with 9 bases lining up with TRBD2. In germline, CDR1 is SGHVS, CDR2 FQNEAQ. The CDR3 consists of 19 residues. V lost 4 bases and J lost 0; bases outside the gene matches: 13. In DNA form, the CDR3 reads TGTGCCAGCAGCTCCCTGACTAGCGGTGATAGGAGCTCCTACAATGAGCAGTTCTTC. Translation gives CASSSLTSGDRSSYNEQFF. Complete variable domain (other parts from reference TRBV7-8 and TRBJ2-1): GAGVSQSPRYKVAKRGQDVALRCDPISGHVSLFWYQQALGQGPEFLTYFQNEAQLDKSGLPSDRFFAERPEGSVSTLKIQRTQQEDSAVYLCASSSLTSGDRSSYNEQFFGPGTRLTVL.

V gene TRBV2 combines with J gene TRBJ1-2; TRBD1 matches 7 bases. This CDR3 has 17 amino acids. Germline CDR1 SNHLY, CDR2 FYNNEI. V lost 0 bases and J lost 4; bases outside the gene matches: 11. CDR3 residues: CASSEAVGYRGSYGYTF. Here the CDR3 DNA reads TGTGCCAGCAGTGAAGCGGTGGGGTACAGGGGCAGCTATGGCTACACCTTC.

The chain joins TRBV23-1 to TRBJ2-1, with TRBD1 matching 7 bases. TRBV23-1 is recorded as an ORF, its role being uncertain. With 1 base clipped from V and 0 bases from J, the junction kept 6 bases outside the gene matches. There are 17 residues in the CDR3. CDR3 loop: CASSQYAGGPSYNEQFF. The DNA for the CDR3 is TGCGCCAGCAGTCAATACGCAGGGGGACCCTCCTACAATGAGCAGTTCTTC.

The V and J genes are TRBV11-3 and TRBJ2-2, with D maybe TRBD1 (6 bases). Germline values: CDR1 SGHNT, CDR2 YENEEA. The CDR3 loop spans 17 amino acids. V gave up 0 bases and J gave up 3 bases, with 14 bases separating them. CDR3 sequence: CASSLDLGAPYTGELFF. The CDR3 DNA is TGTGCCAGCAGCTTAGATTTGGGGGCGCCTTACACCGGGGAGCTGTTTTTT. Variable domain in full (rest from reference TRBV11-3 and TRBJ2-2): EAGVVQSPRYKIIEKKQPVAFWCNPISGHNTLYWYLQNLGQGPELLIRYENEEAVDDSQLPKDRFSAERLKGVDSTLKIQPAELGDSAVYLCASSLDLGAPYTGELFFGEGSRLTVL.

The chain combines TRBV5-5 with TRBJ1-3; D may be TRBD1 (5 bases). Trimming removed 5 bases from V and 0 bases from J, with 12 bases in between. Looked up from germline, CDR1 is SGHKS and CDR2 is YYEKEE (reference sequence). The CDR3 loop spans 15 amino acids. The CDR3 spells CASRVTGNSGNTIYF. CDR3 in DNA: TGTGCCAGCAGGGTTACAGGCAACTCTGGAAACACCATATATTTT. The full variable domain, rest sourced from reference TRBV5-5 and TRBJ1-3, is DAGVTQSPTHLIKTRGQQVTLRCSPISGHKSVSWYQQVLGQGPQFIFQYYEKEERGRGNFPDRFSARQFPNYSSELNVNALLLGDSALYLCASRVTGNSGNTIYFGEGSWLTVV.

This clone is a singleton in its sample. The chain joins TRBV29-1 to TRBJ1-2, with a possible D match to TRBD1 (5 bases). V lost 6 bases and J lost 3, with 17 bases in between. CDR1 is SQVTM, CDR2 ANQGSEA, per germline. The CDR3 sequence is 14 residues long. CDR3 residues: CSVGPTGGDYGYTF. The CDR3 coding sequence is TGCAGCGTGGGGCCCACGGGTGGGGACTATGGCTACACCTTC.

CDR3 coding DNA: TGCAGCGTTGAGGAAACAGGAACAGATACGCAGTATTTT. It codes for CSVEETGTDTQYF. This sequence joins TRBV29-1 and TRBJ2-3, with a tentative D call TRBD1 (5 bases). The CDR3 totals 13 residues. Germline values: CDR1 SQVTM, CDR2 ANQGSEA. V was clipped by 3 bases and J by 3 bases, with 10 bases between them.

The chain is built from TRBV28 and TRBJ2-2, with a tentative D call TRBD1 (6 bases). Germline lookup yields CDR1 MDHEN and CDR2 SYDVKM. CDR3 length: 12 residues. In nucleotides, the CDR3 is TGTGCGTCGAGGGGGTTGAGCGGGGAGCTGTTTTTT. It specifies CASRGLSGELFF.

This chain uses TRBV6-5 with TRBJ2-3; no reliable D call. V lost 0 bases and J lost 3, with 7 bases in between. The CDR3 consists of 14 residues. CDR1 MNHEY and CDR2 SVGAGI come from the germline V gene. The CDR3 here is CASSYSSGTDTQYF. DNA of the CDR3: TGTGCCAGCAGTTACTCGTCAGGAACAGATACGCAGTATTTT.

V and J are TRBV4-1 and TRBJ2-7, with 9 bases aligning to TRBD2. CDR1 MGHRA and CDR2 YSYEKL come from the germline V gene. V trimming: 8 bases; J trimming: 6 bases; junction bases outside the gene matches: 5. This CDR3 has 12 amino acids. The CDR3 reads CASAGGQGEQYF. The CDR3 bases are TGCGCCAGCGCGGGGGGGCAAGGCGAGCAGTACTTC.

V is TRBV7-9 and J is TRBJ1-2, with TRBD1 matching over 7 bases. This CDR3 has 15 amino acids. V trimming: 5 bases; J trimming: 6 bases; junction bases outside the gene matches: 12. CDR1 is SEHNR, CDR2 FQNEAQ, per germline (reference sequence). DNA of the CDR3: TGTGCCAGCAGCAACAGACAGGGTATCGTGGATGGCTACACCTTC. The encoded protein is CASSNRQGIVDGYTF.

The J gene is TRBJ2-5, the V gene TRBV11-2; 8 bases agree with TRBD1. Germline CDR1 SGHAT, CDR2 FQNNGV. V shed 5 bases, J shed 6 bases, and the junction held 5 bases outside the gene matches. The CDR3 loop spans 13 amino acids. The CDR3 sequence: CASSPGGRQTQYF. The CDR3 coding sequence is TGTGCCAGCAGCCCAGGGGGCCGGCAGACCCAGTACTTC.

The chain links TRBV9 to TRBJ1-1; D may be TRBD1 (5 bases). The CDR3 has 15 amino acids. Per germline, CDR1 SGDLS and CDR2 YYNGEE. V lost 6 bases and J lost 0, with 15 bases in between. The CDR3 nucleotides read TGTGCCAGCACGAAGACAGTACTCTTGAACACTGAAGCTTTCTTT. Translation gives CASTKTVLLNTEAFF.

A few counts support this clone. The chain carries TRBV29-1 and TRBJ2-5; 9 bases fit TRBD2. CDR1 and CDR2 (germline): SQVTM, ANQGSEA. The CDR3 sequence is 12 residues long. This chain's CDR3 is CSAGGLEETQYF. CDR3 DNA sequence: TGCAGTGCGGGAGGGCTGGAAGAGACCCAGTACTTC.

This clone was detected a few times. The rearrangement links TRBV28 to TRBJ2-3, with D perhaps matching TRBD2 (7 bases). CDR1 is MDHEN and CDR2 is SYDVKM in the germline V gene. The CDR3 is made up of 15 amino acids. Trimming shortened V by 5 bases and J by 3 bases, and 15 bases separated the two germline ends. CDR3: CASSGGGIGTDTQYF. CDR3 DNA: TGTGCCAGCAGTGGCGGGGGCATTGGGACAGATACGCAGTATTTT.

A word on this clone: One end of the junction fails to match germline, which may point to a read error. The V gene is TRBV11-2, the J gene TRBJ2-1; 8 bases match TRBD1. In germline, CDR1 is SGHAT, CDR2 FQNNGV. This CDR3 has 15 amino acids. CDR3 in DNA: TGTGCCAGCAGCATTGGGACAGGAAGATTCAATGGGCAGTTCTTC. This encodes CASSIGTGRFNGQFF.

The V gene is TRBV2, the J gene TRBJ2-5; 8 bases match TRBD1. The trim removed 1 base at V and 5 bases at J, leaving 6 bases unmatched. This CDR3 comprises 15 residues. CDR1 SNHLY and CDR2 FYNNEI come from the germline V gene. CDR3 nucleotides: TGTGCCAGCAGTGAAGTCAGGGGGCTGAGGGAGACCCAGTACTTC. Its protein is CASSEVRGLRETQYF.

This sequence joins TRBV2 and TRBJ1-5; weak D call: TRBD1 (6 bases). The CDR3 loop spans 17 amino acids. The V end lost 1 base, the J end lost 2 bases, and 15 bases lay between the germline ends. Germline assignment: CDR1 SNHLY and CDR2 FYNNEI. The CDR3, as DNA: TGTGCCAGCAGTGAAGTCGGGGGGCCTAGTGGCAATCAGCCCCAGCATTTT. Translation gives CASSEVGGPSGNQPQHF.

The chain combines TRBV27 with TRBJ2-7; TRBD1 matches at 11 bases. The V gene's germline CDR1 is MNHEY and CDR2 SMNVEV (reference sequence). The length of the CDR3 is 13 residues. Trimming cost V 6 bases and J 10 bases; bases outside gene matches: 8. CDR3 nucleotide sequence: TGTGCCAGCAGCCCCGGACAGGGGGCCCCACAGTACTTC. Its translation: CASSPGQGAPQYF.

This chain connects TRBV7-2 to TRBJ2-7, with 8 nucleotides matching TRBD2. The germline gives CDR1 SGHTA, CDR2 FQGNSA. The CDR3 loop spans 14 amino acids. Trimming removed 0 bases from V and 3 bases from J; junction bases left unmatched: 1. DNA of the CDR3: TGTGCCAGCAGCTTAGCTAGCGGGATCTACGAGCAGTACGTC. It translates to CASSLASGIYEQYV.

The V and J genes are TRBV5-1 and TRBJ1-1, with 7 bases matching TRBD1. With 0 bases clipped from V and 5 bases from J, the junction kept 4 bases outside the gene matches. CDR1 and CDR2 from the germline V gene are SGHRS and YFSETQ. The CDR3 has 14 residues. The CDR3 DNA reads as TGCGCCAGCAGCTTGGAGGGGGCCCGAACTGAAGCTTTCTTT. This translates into CASSLEGARTEAFF. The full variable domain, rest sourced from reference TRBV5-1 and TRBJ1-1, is KAGVTQTPRYLIKTRGQQVTLSCSPISGHRSVSWYQQTPGQGLQFLFEYFSETQRNKGNFPGRFSGRQFSNSRSEMNVSTLELGDSALYLCASSLEGARTEAFFGQGTRLTVV.

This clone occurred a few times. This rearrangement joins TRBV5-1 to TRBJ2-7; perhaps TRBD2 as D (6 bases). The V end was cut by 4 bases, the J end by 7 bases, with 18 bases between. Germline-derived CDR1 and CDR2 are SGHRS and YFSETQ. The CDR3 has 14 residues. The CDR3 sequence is CASSEVREPGEQYF. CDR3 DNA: TGCGCCAGCAGCGAGGTGCGGGAACCGGGGGAGCAGTACTTC. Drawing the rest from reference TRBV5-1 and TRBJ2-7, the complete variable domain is KAGVTQTPRYLIKTRGQQVTLSCSPISGHRSVSWYQQTPGQGLQFLFEYFSETQRNKGNFPGRFSGRQFSNSRSEMNVSTLELGDSALYLCASSEVREPGEQYFGPGTRLTVT.